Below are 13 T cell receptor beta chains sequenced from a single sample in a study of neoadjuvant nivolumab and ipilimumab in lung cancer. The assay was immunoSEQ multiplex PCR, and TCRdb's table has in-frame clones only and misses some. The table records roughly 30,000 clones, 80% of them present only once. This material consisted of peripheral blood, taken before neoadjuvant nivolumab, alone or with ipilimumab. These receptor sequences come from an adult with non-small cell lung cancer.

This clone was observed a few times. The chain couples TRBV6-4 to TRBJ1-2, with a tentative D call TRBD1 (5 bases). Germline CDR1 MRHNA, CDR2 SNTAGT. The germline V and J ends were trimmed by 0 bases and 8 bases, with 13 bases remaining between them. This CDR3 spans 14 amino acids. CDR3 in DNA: TGTGCCAGCAGTGACTCTCTAGGGGAGAGAGGCTACACCTTC. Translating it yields CASSDSLGERGYTF.

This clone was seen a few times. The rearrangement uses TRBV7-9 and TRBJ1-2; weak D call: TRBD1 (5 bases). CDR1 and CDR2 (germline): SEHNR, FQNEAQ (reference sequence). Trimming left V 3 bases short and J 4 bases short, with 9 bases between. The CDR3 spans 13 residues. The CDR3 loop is CASSLDTTYGYTF. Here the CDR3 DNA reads TGTGCCAGCAGCTTGGACACTACCTATGGCTACACCTTC.

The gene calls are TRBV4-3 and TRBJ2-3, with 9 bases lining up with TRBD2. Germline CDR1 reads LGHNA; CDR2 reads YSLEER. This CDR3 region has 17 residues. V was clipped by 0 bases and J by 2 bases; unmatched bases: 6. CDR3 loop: CASSQDYSGGPTDTQYF. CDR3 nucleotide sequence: TGCGCCAGCAGCCAAGATTACAGCGGGGGGCCCACAGATACGCAGTATTTT.

As DNA, the CDR3 is TGTGCCAGCAGCTTAGCCCGTGCGGAGCAGTACTTC. Translated, it gives CASSLARAEQYF. J is TRBJ2-7 and V is TRBV11-2, with unresolved D. Per germline, CDR1 SGHAT and CDR2 FQNNGV. This CDR3 region has 12 residues. V was trimmed by 1 base and J by 7 bases, leaving 8 bases between them.

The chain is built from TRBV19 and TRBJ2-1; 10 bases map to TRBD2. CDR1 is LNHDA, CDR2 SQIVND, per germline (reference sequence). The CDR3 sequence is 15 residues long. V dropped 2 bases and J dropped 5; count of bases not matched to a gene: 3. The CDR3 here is CASSIIAGGNNEQFF. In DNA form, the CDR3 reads TGTGCCAGTAGTATAATAGCGGGGGGAAACAATGAGCAGTTCTTC.

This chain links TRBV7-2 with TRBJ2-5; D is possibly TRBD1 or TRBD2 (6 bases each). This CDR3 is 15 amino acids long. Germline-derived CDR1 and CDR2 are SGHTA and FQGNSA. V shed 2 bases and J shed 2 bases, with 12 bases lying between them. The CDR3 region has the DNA TGTGCCAGCAGCTTACACGGGGGCCAACAAGAGACCCAGTACTTC. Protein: CASSLHGGQQETQYF.

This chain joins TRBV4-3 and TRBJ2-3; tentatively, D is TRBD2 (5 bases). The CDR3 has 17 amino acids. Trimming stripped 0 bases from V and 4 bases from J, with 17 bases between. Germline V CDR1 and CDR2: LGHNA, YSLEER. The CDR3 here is CASSQDQGGLRADTQYF. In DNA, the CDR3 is TGCGCCAGCAGCCAAGATCAAGGCGGACTTCGGGCAGATACGCAGTATTTT.

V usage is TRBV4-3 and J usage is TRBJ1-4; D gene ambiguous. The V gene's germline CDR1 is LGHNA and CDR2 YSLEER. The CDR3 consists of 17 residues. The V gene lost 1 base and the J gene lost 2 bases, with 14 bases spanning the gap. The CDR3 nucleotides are TGCGCCAGCAGCCAAGCCCCCGCAGCGAATACTAATGAAAAACTGTTTTTT. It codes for CASSQAPAANTNEKLFF.

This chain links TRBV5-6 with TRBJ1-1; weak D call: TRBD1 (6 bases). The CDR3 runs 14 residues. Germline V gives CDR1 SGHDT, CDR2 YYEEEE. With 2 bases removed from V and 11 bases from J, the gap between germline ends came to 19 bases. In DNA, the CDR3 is TGTGCCAGCAGCTTCGGTGCGGGAGGGGGAGGTGCTTTCTTT. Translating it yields CASSFGAGGGGAFF.

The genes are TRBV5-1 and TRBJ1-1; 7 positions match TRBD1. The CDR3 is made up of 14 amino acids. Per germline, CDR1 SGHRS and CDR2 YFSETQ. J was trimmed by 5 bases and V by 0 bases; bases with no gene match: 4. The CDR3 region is CASSLAGTVTEAFF. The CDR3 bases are TGCGCCAGCAGCTTGGCAGGGACAGTTACTGAAGCTTTCTTT.

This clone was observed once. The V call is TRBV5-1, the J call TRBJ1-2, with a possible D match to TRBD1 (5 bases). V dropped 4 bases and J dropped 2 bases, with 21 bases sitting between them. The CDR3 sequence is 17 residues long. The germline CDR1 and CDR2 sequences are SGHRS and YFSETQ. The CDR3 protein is CASSVVQGLVGNYGYTF. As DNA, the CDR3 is TGCGCCAGCAGCGTAGTCCAGGGATTGGTGGGCAACTATGGCTACACCTTC. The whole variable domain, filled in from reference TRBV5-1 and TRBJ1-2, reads KAGVTQTPRYLIKTRGQQVTLSCSPISGHRSVSWYQQTPGQGLQFLFEYFSETQRNKGNFPGRFSGRQFSNSRSEMNVSTLELGDSALYLCASSVVQGLVGNYGYTFGSGTRLTVV.

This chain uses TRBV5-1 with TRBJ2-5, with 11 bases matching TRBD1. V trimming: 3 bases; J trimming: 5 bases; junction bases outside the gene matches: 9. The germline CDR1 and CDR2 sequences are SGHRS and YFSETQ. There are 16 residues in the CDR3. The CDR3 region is CASSYPGGTGGETQYF. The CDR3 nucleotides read TGCGCCAGCAGCTACCCCGGTGGGACAGGGGGGGAGACCCAGTACTTC.

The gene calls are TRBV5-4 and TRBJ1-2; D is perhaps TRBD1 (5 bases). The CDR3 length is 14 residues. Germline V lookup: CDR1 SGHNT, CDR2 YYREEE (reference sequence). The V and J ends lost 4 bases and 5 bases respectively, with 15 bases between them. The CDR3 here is CASSGGDRDYGYTF. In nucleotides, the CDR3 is TGTGCCAGCAGCGGGGGGGATCGAGATTATGGCTACACCTTC.